Listed here are 24 T cell receptor beta chains from one sample, sequenced in a study of control samples from healthy donors and cancer patients. Repertoires were generated with immunoSEQ multiplex PCR, while TCRdb's copy carries only in-frame clones and drops some. The table lists 100,000 to 150,000 clones, approximately 90% of them singletons. The sample was blood. Every receptor here comes from a young man in good health.

The V and J genes are TRBV5-4 and TRBJ2-2, with TRBD2 matching over 8 bases. The CDR3 loop spans 16 amino acids. Trimming removed 4 bases from V and 1 base from J; junction bases left unmatched: 6. The germline V gene encodes CDR1 SGHNT and CDR2 YYREEE (reference sequence). This chain's CDR3 is CASSPLSGGNTGELFF. The CDR3 DNA follows: TGTGCCAGCAGCCCTTTAAGCGGGGGGAACACCGGGGAGCTGTTTTTT.

This chain uses TRBV18 with TRBJ2-5, with 10 positions matching TRBD1. This CDR3 spans 16 amino acids. The V gene's germline CDR1 is KGHSH and CDR2 LQKENI. V trimming: 0 bases; J trimming: 5 bases; junction bases outside the gene matches: 6. Here the CDR3 DNA reads TGTGCCAGCTCACCACCGGGACAGGGGCTGTCGGAGACCCAGTACTTC. Residues: CASSPPGQGLSETQYF.

This sequence joins TRBV5-1 and TRBJ2-2; TRBD2 aligns across 8 bases. The CDR3 covers 14 residues. The V segment lost 0 bases and the J segment 5 bases; nucleotides outside the gene matches: 0. Germline CDR1 and CDR2: SGHRS and YFSETQ. CDR3 DNA: TGCGCCAGCAGCTTGGCGGGAGGGACCGGGGAGCTGTTTTTT. Protein sequence: CASSLAGGTGELFF.

This clone was counted at least ten times. This chain links TRBV19 with TRBJ2-7, with 9 bases lining up with TRBD1. The CDR3 totals 15 residues. Looked up from germline, CDR1 is LNHDA and CDR2 is SQIVND (reference sequence). The V and J ends lost 4 bases and 5 bases, in that order; junction bases with no gene match: 9. The chain's CDR3 is CASSRLGQGIHEQYF. The CDR3 nucleotides are TGTGCCAGTAGTAGACTAGGACAGGGGATTCACGAGCAGTACTTC.

The chain carries TRBV7-2 and TRBJ2-5, with D tentatively TRBD1 (5 bases). The CDR3 has 15 residues. Germline V gene lookup returns CDR1 SGHTA and CDR2 FQGNSA. Trimming left V 4 bases short and J 5 bases short, with 17 bases between. The CDR3 loop reads CASSSWGGAGETQYF. CDR3 in DNA: TGTGCCAGCAGCTCCTGGGGCGGAGCAGGGGAGACCCAGTACTTC.

On this clone: This specimen includes other DNA sequences encoding the same CDR3. V and J are TRBV30 and TRBJ1-1, with D perhaps matching TRBD1 (6 bases). Germline V CDR1 and CDR2: GTSNPN, SVGIG (reference sequence). The V end was cut by 0 bases, the J end by 5 bases, with 7 bases between. This CDR3 has 12 residues. The CDR3 region has the DNA TGTGCCTGGAGTGTTAGGGGGACTGAAGCTTTCTTT. It encodes CAWSVRGTEAFF.

This chain uses TRBV6-2 or TRBV6-3 with TRBJ2-7; D gene ambiguous. This CDR3 has 12 amino acids. The germline V gene encodes CDR1 MNHEY and CDR2 SVGEGT. V shed 0 bases and J shed 7 bases, with 7 bases lying between them. CDR3 amino acids: CASSYSLGEQYV. CDR3 sequence (DNA): TGTGCCAGCAGTTACTCACTGGGGGAGCAGTACGTC.

The rearrangement joins TRBV7-2 to TRBJ2-3, with TRBD2 identical over 8 bases. V lost 3 bases and J lost 2; bases outside the gene matches: 4. The CDR3 is made up of 15 amino acids. The germline CDR1 and CDR2 sequences are SGHTA and FQGNSA. CDR3 DNA sequence: TGTGCCAGCAGCTTTTACGGGGGGGTCACAGATACGCAGTATTTT. This codes for CASSFYGGVTDTQYF.

The V and J genes are TRBV19 and TRBJ2-5; 7 bases align to TRBD1. CDR3 length: 16 amino acids. Per germline, CDR1 LNHDA and CDR2 SQIVND (reference sequence). Losses at the gene ends were 5 bases for V and 2 bases for J; bases not matched to a gene: 11. This chain's CDR3 is CASSPGTGALQETQYF. The CDR3 coding sequence is TGTGCCAGTAGTCCGGGTACAGGGGCGCTACAAGAGACCCAGTACTTC.

This chain links TRBV7-9 with TRBJ1-2, with D perhaps TRBD1 (6 bases). This CDR3 spans 15 amino acids. V was pared by 4 bases and J by 4 bases, with 16 bases between. Germline V gene lookup returns CDR1 SEHNR and CDR2 FQNEAQ (reference sequence). CDR3 DNA sequence: TGTGCCAGCAGCTCAACAGACAGGACACTCTATGGCTACACCTTC. It encodes CASSSTDRTLYGYTF.

The rearrangement uses TRBV28 and TRBJ1-2; tentatively, D is TRBD1 (6 bases). V lost 4 bases, J lost 7 bases, and 13 bases lay in between. Germline V gene lookup returns CDR1 MDHEN and CDR2 SYDVKM. CDR3 length equals 13 residues. This chain's CDR3 is CASSSPGVRGYTF. CDR3 DNA sequence: TGTGCCAGCAGTTCACCAGGGGTACGTGGCTACACCTTC.

This chain uses TRBV2 with TRBJ2-1; D remains ambiguous. Germline CDR1 and CDR2: SNHLY and FYNNEI. The CDR3 totals 15 residues. Trimming stripped 5 bases from V and 2 bases from J, with 13 bases between. CDR3 loop: CASSRLGGAYNEQFF. The CDR3, as DNA: TGTGCCAGCAGTAGGCTCGGCGGTGCCTACAATGAGCAGTTCTTC.

The rearrangement joins TRBV24-1 to TRBJ1-1, with D unresolved. The CDR3 totals 14 residues. Trimming stripped 6 bases from V and 1 base from J, with 11 bases between. Germline-derived CDR1 and CDR2 are KGHDR and SFDVKD. CDR3 nucleotide sequence: TGTGCCACCAGTCCTCAGCGATCGAACACTGAAGCTTTCTTT. Residues: CATSPQRSNTEAFF.

This chain connects TRBV7-8 to TRBJ1-2, with D possibly being TRBD1 (6 bases). The ends were cut back, 5 bases at V and 7 bases at J, with 14 bases in the middle. Germline values: CDR1 SGHVS, CDR2 FQNEAQ. The CDR3 contains 13 residues. CDR3 region: CASSLSTGGGYTF. CDR3 nucleotide sequence: TGTGCCAGCAGCCTGTCGACAGGCGGTGGCTACACCTTC.

The chain carries TRBV12-3 or TRBV12-4 and TRBJ2-2; no clear D gene. This CDR3 spans 12 amino acids. V dropped 4 bases and J dropped 7 bases, with 7 bases sitting between them. CDR3 bases: TGTGCCAGCAGTTCCCACGGCGGGGAGCTGTTTTTT. Amino acid sequence: CASSSHGGELFF.

In this sample, this clone turned up once. This chain joins TRBV9 and TRBJ1-1, with TRBD1 as a possible D gene (6 bases). V was clipped by 0 bases and J by 4 bases, with 10 bases between them. Germline CDR1 and CDR2: SGDLS and YYNGEE. The CDR3 totals 14 residues. The CDR3 nucleotides are TGTGCCAGCAGCGTAGCTGGGGGGCTCACTGAAGCTTTCTTT. Its translation is CASSVAGGLTEAFF. The whole variable domain, filled in from reference TRBV9 and TRBJ1-1, reads DSGVTQTPKHLITATGQRVTLRCSPRSGDLSVYWYQQSLDQGLQFLIQYYNGEERAKGNILERFSAQQFPDLHSELNLSSLELGDSALYFCASSVAGGLTEAFFGQGTRLTVV.

The V call is TRBV15, the J call TRBJ2-1, with D unclear. This CDR3 comprises 12 residues. Deletions cut 4 bases from V and 8 bases from J, with 9 bases between. Germline-derived CDR1 and CDR2 are LNHNV and YYDKDF (reference sequence). The CDR3 is CATSKPYDEQFF. The CDR3 nucleotides read TGTGCCACCAGCAAACCGTATGATGAGCAGTTCTTC.

V gene TRBV6-6 combines with J gene TRBJ1-2, with D maybe TRBD1 (6 bases). Trimming left V 5 bases short and J 2 bases short, with 15 bases between. Germline V gene data show CDR1 as MNHNY and CDR2 as SVGAGI (reference sequence). The CDR3 is made up of 15 amino acids. Written as DNA, the CDR3 is TGTGCCAGCAGTCCACCTGGGGGCAGGAACTATGGCTACACCTTC. Protein product: CASSPPGGRNYGYTF.

The chain carries TRBV29-1 and TRBJ1-1, with unresolved D. Germline CDR1 is SQVTM and CDR2 is ANQGSEA. With 4 bases removed from V and 4 bases from J, the gap between germline ends came to 13 bases. The CDR3 is 13 amino acids. The CDR3 DNA is TGCAGCGTTGCAAGAGGAGGGAGCACTGAAGCTTTCTTT. Protein product: CSVARGGSTEAFF.

The gene calls are TRBV2 and TRBJ1-6, with D possibly being TRBD1 (6 bases). Germline V CDR1 and CDR2: SNHLY, FYNNEI. The CDR3 contains 15 residues. V dropped 5 bases and J dropped 5 bases, with 13 bases sitting between them. DNA of the CDR3: TGTGCCAGCAGTACACAGGGTAGAGATAATTCACCCCTCCACTTT. It is translated as CASSTQGRDNSPLHF. Full variable domain (rest looked up from reference TRBV2 and TRBJ1-6): EPEVTQTPSHQVTQMGQEVILRCVPISNHLYFYWYRQILGQKVEFLVSFYNNEISEKSEIFDDQFSVERPDGSNFTLKIRSTKLEDSAMYFCASSTQGRDNSPLHFGNGTRLTVT.

The genes are TRBV5-4 and TRBJ2-5; D possibly corresponds to TRBD2 (6 bases). The length of the CDR3 is 15 residues. V lost 2 bases, J lost 4 bases, and 15 bases lay in between. Per the germline V gene, CDR1 is SGHNT and CDR2 is YYREEE (reference sequence). Written as DNA, the CDR3 is TGTGCCAGCAGCTTAGGGGCAAGGGAGGCAGAGACCCAGTACTTC. Amino acid sequence: CASSLGAREAETQYF.

The V call is TRBV10-3, the J call TRBJ2-5; TRBD1 might be the D (6 bases). The germline gives CDR1 ENHRY, CDR2 SYGVKD. This CDR3 region has 15 residues. The V gene lost 6 bases and the J gene lost 0 bases, with 14 bases spanning the gap. The CDR3: CAIRGSQGHQETQYF. The CDR3 DNA is TGTGCCATCAGGGGTTCACAGGGCCACCAAGAGACCCAGTACTTC.

To note about this clone: Being one base from a much bigger clone, this may be a read error. CDR3: CASSRNTEAFF. In DNA, the CDR3 is TGTGCCAGCAGCCGGAACACTGAAGCTTTCTTT. This rearrangement joins TRBV6-6 to TRBJ1-1; D gene unclear. Germline V gene data show CDR1 as MNHNY and CDR2 as SVGAGI (reference sequence). The V and J ends lost 6 bases and 1 base respectively, with 3 bases between them. This CDR3 contains 11 residues.

V is TRBV2 and J is TRBJ1-5; the D gene is possibly TRBD1 (5 bases). Per the germline V gene, CDR1 is SNHLY and CDR2 is FYNNEI. This CDR3 region has 15 residues. The ends were cut back, 2 bases at V and 0 bases at J, with 8 bases in the middle. The CDR3 DNA is TGTGCCAGCAGTGAATGGGGGAATAGCAATCAGCCCCAGCATTTT. Amino acids: CASSEWGNSNQPQHF. The whole variable domain, filled in from reference TRBV2 and TRBJ1-5, reads EPEVTQTPSHQVTQMGQEVILRCVPISNHLYFYWYRQILGQKVEFLVSFYNNEISEKSEIFDDQFSVERPDGSNFTLKIRSTKLEDSAMYFCASSEWGNSNQPQHFGDGTRLSIL.